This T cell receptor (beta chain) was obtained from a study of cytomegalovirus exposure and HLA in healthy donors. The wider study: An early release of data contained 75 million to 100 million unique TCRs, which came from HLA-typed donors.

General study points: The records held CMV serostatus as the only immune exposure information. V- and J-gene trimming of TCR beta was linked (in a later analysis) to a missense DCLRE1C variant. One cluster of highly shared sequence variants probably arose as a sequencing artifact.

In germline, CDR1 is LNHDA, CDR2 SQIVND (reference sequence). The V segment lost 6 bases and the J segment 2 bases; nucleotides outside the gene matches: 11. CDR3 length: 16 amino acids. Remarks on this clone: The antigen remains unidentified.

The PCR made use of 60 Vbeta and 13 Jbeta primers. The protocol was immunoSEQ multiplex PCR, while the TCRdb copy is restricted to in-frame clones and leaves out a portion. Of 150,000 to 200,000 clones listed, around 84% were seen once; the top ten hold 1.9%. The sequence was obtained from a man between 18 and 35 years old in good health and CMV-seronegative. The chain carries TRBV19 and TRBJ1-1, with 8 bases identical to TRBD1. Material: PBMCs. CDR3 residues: CASRSSRGQDNTEAFF. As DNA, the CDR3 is TGTGCCAGTAGGTCAAGCAGGGGGCAGGATAACACTGAAGCTTTCTTT.